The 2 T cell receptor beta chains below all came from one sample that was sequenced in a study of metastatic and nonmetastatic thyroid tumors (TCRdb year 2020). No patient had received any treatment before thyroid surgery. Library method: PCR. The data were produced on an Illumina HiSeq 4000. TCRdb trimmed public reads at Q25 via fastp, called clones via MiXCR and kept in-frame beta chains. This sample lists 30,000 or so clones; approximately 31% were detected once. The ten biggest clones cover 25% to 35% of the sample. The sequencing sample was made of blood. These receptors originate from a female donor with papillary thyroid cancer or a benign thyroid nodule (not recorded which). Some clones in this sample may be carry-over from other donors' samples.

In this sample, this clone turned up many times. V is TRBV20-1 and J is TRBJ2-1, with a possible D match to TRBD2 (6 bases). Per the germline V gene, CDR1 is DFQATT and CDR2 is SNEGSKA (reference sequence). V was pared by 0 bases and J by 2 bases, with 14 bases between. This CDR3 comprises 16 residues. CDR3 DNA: TGCAGTGCTAGAGATCGGGACTGGGGAACCTACAATGAGCAGTTCTTC. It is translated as CSARDRDWGTYNEQFF.

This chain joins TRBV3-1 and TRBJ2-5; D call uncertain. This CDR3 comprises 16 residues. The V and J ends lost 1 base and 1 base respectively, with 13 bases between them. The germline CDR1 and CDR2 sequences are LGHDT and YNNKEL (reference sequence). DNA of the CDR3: TGTGCCAGCAGCCAAGTTCTAAAACAGCCCCAAGAGACCCAGTACTTC. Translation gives CASSQVLKQPQETQYF.